This entry features one T cell receptor (beta chain) sequence. Recovery among Cohort 3 donors was established by two negative PCRs, clearance, or symptom resolution. This record belongs to a study of blood T cell repertoires in COVID-19. Study-level information: From T cells, B-cell-depleted T cells, or PBMCs came the material, which was cDNA or gDNA.

Original processing methods: Quantification of nucleated cells was approximated via reference gene primer amplification. Profiling relied on immunoSEQ multiplex PCR, and the TCRdb table lists in-frame clones only, not all of them. V and J calls plus clone size are reproduced from that table; the DNA served to infer D and trimming. This repertoire shows approximately 480,000 clones, roughly 90% found once; its top ten account for roughly 0.72%. The V gene's germline CDR1 is MNHEY and CDR2 SVGAGI. The CDR3 runs 14 residues. The V segment lost 6 bases and the J segment 4 bases; nucleotides outside the gene matches: 7.

Sequenced material: PBMCs or T cells enriched from blood (not recorded which). The sequence was collected from a woman aged 18 to 35 who had recovered from COVID-19. The V gene is TRBV6-5, the J gene TRBJ2-3; 7 nucleotides match TRBD2. CDR3: CASRRLAEADTQYF. The CDR3, as DNA: TGTGCCAGCAGACGACTAGCCGAGGCAGATACGCAGTATTTT.